The 31 T cell receptor beta chains reported below all come from one sample, sequenced in a study of blood T cell repertoires in COVID-19. Some clones are missing from TCRdb's copy, which holds only in-frame ones; the method was immunoSEQ multiplex PCR. The data show some 240,000 clones, nearly 90% seen once. The material sequenced was peripheral blood. These receptors came from a woman aged 55-75 years with COVID-19, enrolled during active disease.

The V and J genes are TRBV3-1 (or the pseudogene TRBV3-2) and TRBJ2-1; maybe TRBD1 (5 bases). Trimming took off 6 bases at V and 7 bases at J, with 16 bases between the two ends. The CDR3 consists of 14 residues. The germline V gene encodes CDR1 LGHDT and CDR2 YNNKEL (reference sequence). In nucleotides, the CDR3 is TGTGCCAGCAGGGATAGGGGTGGAATGAATGAGCAGTTCTTC. This gives the protein CASRDRGGMNEQFF.

The chain employs TRBV11-2 and TRBJ1-2, with D maybe TRBD1 (6 bases). V was trimmed by 0 bases and J by 8 bases, leaving 13 bases between them. The germline gives CDR1 SGHAT, CDR2 FQNNGV. The CDR3 sequence is 14 residues long. The CDR3 loop is CASSLEFGGAGYTF. For the CDR3, the DNA is TGTGCCAGCAGCTTAGAATTTGGGGGCGCAGGCTACACCTTC. The complete variable domain, with remaining parts taken from reference TRBV11-2 and TRBJ1-2, reads EAGVAQSPRYKIIEKRQSVAFWCNPISGHATLYWYQQILGQGPKLLIQFQNNGVVDDSQLPKDRFSAERLKGVDSTLKIQPAKLEDSAVYLCASSLEFGGAGYTFGSGTRLTVV.

The V call is TRBV4-3, the J call TRBJ1-2; the D gene is possibly TRBD1 (5 bases). The CDR3 contains 13 residues. V lost 2 bases and J 8 bases, leaving 12 bases between the germline ends. From germline, CDR1 is LGHNA and CDR2 YSLEER. The CDR3 protein is CASSQILGPGYTF. CDR3 nucleotides: TGCGCCAGCAGCCAAATTCTGGGGCCGGGCTACACCTTC.

The chain recombines TRBV10-3 with TRBJ1-2; 8 nucleotides match TRBD1. CDR3 length equals 14 residues. Per germline, CDR1 ENHRY and CDR2 SYGVKD. The junction had 5 bases not matched to a gene; V was cut back by 2 bases and J by 6 bases. In DNA form, the CDR3 reads TGTGCCATCAGTGAGGAGGACAGGGCCCATGGCTACACCTTC. It is translated as CAISEEDRAHGYTF.

The chain joins TRBV2 to TRBJ1-2, with D possibly TRBD1 on 6 matching bases. Germline values: CDR1 SNHLY, CDR2 FYNNEI. The CDR3 is 13 amino acids. The V gene lost 7 bases and the J gene lost 0 bases, with 9 bases spanning the gap. CDR3 DNA sequence: TGTGCCAGCACTGGACAGTCTAACTATGGCTACACCTTC. Amino acids: CASTGQSNYGYTF.

The chain combines TRBV6-2 or TRBV6-3 with TRBJ2-4; 10 bases are shared with TRBD1. The germline CDR1 and CDR2 sequences are MNHEY and SVGEGT. CDR3 length: 17 residues. With V trimmed by 0 bases and J by 1 base, 3 bases remained unmatched. The CDR3 region is CASSYSWDRGAKNIQYF. Here the CDR3 DNA reads TGTGCCAGCAGTTACTCATGGGACAGGGGTGCCAAAAACATTCAGTACTTC.

This rearrangement joins TRBV3-1 (or the pseudogene TRBV3-2) to TRBJ1-1; tentative D call: TRBD1 (5 bases). Germline V gene lookup returns CDR1 LGHDT and CDR2 YNNKEL (reference sequence). This CDR3 spans 14 amino acids. Trimming removed 6 bases at V and 3 bases at J, with 14 bases between. The CDR3 reads CASRSRARDTEAFF. CDR3 DNA: TGTGCCAGCAGGAGCAGGGCAAGAGACACTGAAGCTTTCTTT.

The J gene is TRBJ1-2, the V gene TRBV11-2; 10 nucleotides align to TRBD1. The CDR3 has 15 amino acids. Germline values: CDR1 SGHAT, CDR2 FQNNGV. The junction had 12 bases not matched to a gene; V was cut back by 6 bases and J by 8 bases. CDR3 DNA sequence: TGTGCCAGCAGACATGACGACAGGGGGCCCTACGGCTACACCTTC. This codes for CASRHDDRGPYGYTF.

The rearrangement joins TRBV6-5 to TRBJ1-4, with D perhaps matching TRBD1 (5 bases). Germline CDR1 reads MNHEY; CDR2 reads SVGAGI. The CDR3 covers 14 residues. V was trimmed by 6 bases and J by 0 bases, leaving 8 bases between them. This CDR3 is CASSPGSTNEKLFF. The CDR3 DNA reads TGTGCCAGCAGCCCAGGGTCAACTAATGAAAAACTGTTTTTT.

The rearrangement links TRBV6-2 or TRBV6-3 to TRBJ2-1; 8 nucleotides agree with TRBD2. V gave up 6 bases and J gave up 1 base; unmatched junction bases: 14. In germline, CDR1 is MNHEY, CDR2 SVGEGT. The CDR3 sequence is 18 residues long. The CDR3 is CASSLSRGDLLSYNEQFF. The CDR3 DNA follows: TGTGCCAGCAGCCTCTCGCGGGGGGACCTTCTTTCCTACAATGAGCAGTTCTTC.

The chain is built from TRBV4-3 and TRBJ2-5; D perhaps matches TRBD1 (6 bases). CDR1 and CDR2 (germline): LGHNA, YSLEER. The CDR3 extends over 13 amino acids. Trimming took off 0 bases at V and 6 bases at J, with 8 bases between the two ends. Here the CDR3 reads CASSQEGAKTQYF. DNA for the CDR3: TGCGCCAGCAGCCAAGAGGGGGCGAAGACCCAGTACTTC.

This clone was picked up a small number of times. This sequence joins TRBV21-1 and TRBJ1-2. TRBV21-1 is a documented pseudogene. This CDR3 is 13 amino acids long. The CDR3 DNA reads TGTGCCAGCAGCAAACTAGGTTCCTATGGCTACACCTTC. Amino acids: CASSKLGSYGYTF.

The chain couples TRBV5-4 to TRBJ1-1; 12 bases agree with TRBD1. CDR3 size: 14 residues. V shed 1 base, J shed 10 bases, and the junction held 5 bases outside the gene matches. Germline loops: CDR1 SGHNT, CDR2 YYREEE (reference sequence). This CDR3 is CASSLWDRGLAAFF. The CDR3 nucleotides are TGTGCCAGCAGCTTGTGGGACAGGGGGCTCGCAGCTTTCTTT.

The chain links TRBV18 to TRBJ2-3; 9 nucleotides align to TRBD1. The CDR3 length is 17 residues. CDR1 KGHSH and CDR2 LQKENI come from the germline V gene. V dropped 2 bases and J dropped 2; count of bases not matched to a gene: 8. The DNA for the CDR3 is TGTGCCAGCTCACCAAAGTTCCGGGACAGGGACACAGATACGCAGTATTTT. It encodes CASSPKFRDRDTDTQYF.

This chain uses TRBV10-3 with TRBJ2-1; D is undetermined. Germline-derived CDR1 and CDR2 are ENHRY and SYGVKD. V lost 3 bases to trimming and J lost 8 bases, with 20 bases between them. This CDR3 region has 16 residues. CDR3 region: CAISDSRRAPRDEQFF. DNA for the CDR3: TGTGCCATCAGTGATAGTAGAAGAGCGCCTCGGGATGAGCAGTTCTTC.

This chain links TRBV29-1 with TRBJ1-3, with D perhaps TRBD1 (6 bases). V lost 3 bases, J lost 2 bases, and 11 bases lay in between. Germline V CDR1 and CDR2: SQVTM, ANQGSEA. This CDR3 is built from 14 residues. The DNA for the CDR3 is TGCAGCGTTGATGGGGGGGCTGCTGGAAACACCATATATTTT. The encoded protein is CSVDGGAAGNTIYF.

A single count supports this clone. This sequence joins TRBV19 and TRBJ1-6, with D tentatively TRBD1 (5 bases). CDR1 and CDR2 (germline): LNHDA, SQIVND (reference sequence). The CDR3 runs to 14 residues. Deletions cut 8 bases from V and 7 bases from J, with 15 bases between. CDR3 region: CASSQARGNSPLHF. The DNA of the CDR3 is TGTGCCAGTTCCCAGGCCCGGGGGAATTCACCCCTCCACTTT.

The rearrangement uses TRBV10-3 and TRBJ2-7; TRBD1 agrees at 8 bases. The V gene end was trimmed by 4 bases and the J gene end by 4 bases; junction bases not matched to a gene: 0. Germline CDR1 is ENHRY and CDR2 is SYGVKD. CDR3 length: 12 residues. For the CDR3, the DNA is TGTGCCATCAGTGGACAGGGGTACGAGCAGTACTTC. This sequence encodes CAISGQGYEQYF.

CDR3 region: CASSRAMAAYGYTF. The CDR3 coding sequence is TGTGCCAGCAGCCGTGCCATGGCGGCCTATGGCTACACCTTC. The rearrangement uses TRBV7-2 and TRBJ1-2; D is uncertain. CDR1 is SGHTA and CDR2 is FQGNSA in the germline V gene. This CDR3 spans 14 amino acids. Trimming removed 5 bases at V and 4 bases at J, with 14 bases between.

This clone was seen a single time. This sequence joins TRBV7-9 and TRBJ2-2; tentatively, D is TRBD2 (5 bases). V shed 4 bases and J shed 6 bases, with 9 bases lying between them. The germline V gene encodes CDR1 SEHNR and CDR2 FQNEAQ (reference sequence). The CDR3 contains 13 residues. This CDR3 reads CASSSEGPGELFF. The CDR3 nucleotides read TGTGCCAGCAGCTCAGAGGGCCCCGGGGAGCTGTTTTTT. The full variable domain, with the rest looked up from reference TRBV7-9 and TRBJ2-2, is DTGVSQNPRHKITKRGQNVTFRCDPISEHNRLYWYRQTLGQGPEFLTYFQNEAQLEKSRLLSDRFSAERPKGSFSTLEIQRTEQGDSAMYLCASSSEGPGELFFGEGSRLTVL.

This rearrangement joins TRBV6-2 or TRBV6-3 to TRBJ2-3; perhaps TRBD1 as D (6 bases). Germline assignment: CDR1 MNHEY and CDR2 SVGEGT. The CDR3 loop spans 14 amino acids. Trimming removed 4 bases from V and 3 bases from J, with 11 bases in between. The CDR3 DNA follows: TGTGCCAGCAGTTGGAACAGGGCGACAGATACGCAGTATTTT. This sequence encodes CASSWNRATDTQYF.

J is TRBJ1-4 and V is TRBV30, with a weak D call TRBD1 (6 bases). The CDR3 length is 13 residues. Trimming removed 3 bases at V and 7 bases at J, with 12 bases between. The germline gives CDR1 GTSNPN, CDR2 SVGIG (reference sequence). CDR3 loop: CAWSGGQFEKLFF. DNA of the CDR3: TGTGCCTGGAGCGGCGGACAGTTTGAAAAACTGTTTTTT. The variable domain in full, with the rest retrieved from reference TRBV30 and TRBJ1-4, is SQTIHQWPATLVQPVGSPLSLECTVEGTSNPNLYWYRQAAGRGLQLLFYSVGIGQISSEVPQNLSASRPQDRQFILSSKKLLLSDSGFYLCAWSGGQFEKLFFGSGTQLSVL.

The V gene is TRBV9, the J gene TRBJ2-1; possibly TRBD2 for D (7 bases). Trimming took 0 bases from V and 2 from J, leaving 12 bases between them. The CDR3 extends over 16 amino acids. The V gene's germline CDR1 is SGDLS and CDR2 YYNGEE. The DNA of the CDR3 is TGTGCCAGCAGCGTAGATAGGGGGGGCCCCTACAATGAGCAGTTCTTC. Translation gives CASSVDRGGPYNEQFF.

This sequence joins TRBV5-6 and TRBJ1-5; 7 bases match TRBD1. The CDR3 runs 17 residues. Germline V lookup: CDR1 SGHDT, CDR2 YYEEEE. The junction had 19 bases not matched to a gene; V was cut back by 4 bases and J by 9 bases. The CDR3 is CASSKLSETGLQGPQHF. As DNA, the CDR3 is TGTGCCAGCAGCAAATTGAGCGAGACAGGGCTACAAGGGCCCCAGCATTTT.

The chain links TRBV5-6 to TRBJ1-5; TRBD1 aligns across 9 bases. The germline CDR1 and CDR2 sequences are SGHDT and YYEEEE. This CDR3 is built from 15 residues. After removal of 4 bases from V and 8 bases from J, the junction contained 10 bases not matched to a gene. DNA of the CDR3: TGTGCCAGCAGCGCCCGACAGGGGGTCAGGGAGCCCCAGCATTTT. This sequence encodes CASSARQGVREPQHF.

V is TRBV9 and J is TRBJ1-1; 7 bases map to TRBD1. V was pared by 5 bases and J by 1 base, with 23 bases of the junction left unmatched. CDR1 is SGDLS, CDR2 YYNGEE, per germline. The CDR3 has 20 residues. Written as DNA, the CDR3 is TGTGCCAGCAGACCCGACAGGGACGAAGGGACGGCGTTCTGGAACACTGAAGCTTTCTTT. Translated, it gives CASRPDRDEGTAFWNTEAFF. Together with reference TRBV9 and TRBJ1-1, the CDR3 gives the full variable domain: DSGVTQTPKHLITATGQRVTLRCSPRSGDLSVYWYQQSLDQGLQFLIQYYNGEERAKGNILERFSAQQFPDLHSELNLSSLELGDSALYFCASRPDRDEGTAFWNTEAFFGQGTRLTVV.

This clone was picked up a small number of times. The V gene is TRBV19, the J gene TRBJ1-2; D might be TRBD1 (5 bases). Germline values: CDR1 LNHDA, CDR2 SQIVND (reference sequence). The CDR3 runs to 13 residues. V was shortened by 3 bases and J by 4 bases, with 9 bases between the two germline ends. Written as DNA, the CDR3 is TGTGCCAGTAGTATGTTGGGGGGCTATGGCTACACCTTC. It codes for CASSMLGGYGYTF.

The chain links TRBV27 to TRBJ2-4, with TRBD1 identical over 8 bases. This CDR3 is 14 amino acids long. Germline CDR1 MNHEY, CDR2 SMNVEV (reference sequence). V was pared by 6 bases and J by 6 bases, with 7 bases of the junction left unmatched. The CDR3, as DNA: TGTGCCAGCAGAACTTCTGGACAGGGAAACATTCAGTACTTC. Protein sequence: CASRTSGQGNIQYF.

The chain combines TRBV10-3 with TRBJ2-7, with TRBD1 matching over 9 bases. The trim removed 0 bases at V and 4 bases at J, leaving 1 base unmatched. Germline CDR1 reads ENHRY; CDR2 reads SYGVKD. This CDR3 is 14 amino acids long. The CDR3 DNA reads as TGTGCCATCAGTGAGTCGGGACAGGGATACGAGCAGTACTTC. Encoded protein: CAISESGQGYEQYF.

The gene calls are TRBV12-5 and TRBJ1-3; 12 nucleotides match TRBD1. The ends lost 4 bases at V and 0 bases at J; junction bases unmatched: 10. CDR1 and CDR2 (germline): LGHNT, FRNRAP. This CDR3 region has 19 residues. The CDR3 nucleotides read TGTGCTAGTGGTTCCCGGGACAGGGGGCAGGGACCCTCTGGAAACACCATATATTTT. It encodes CASGSRDRGQGPSGNTIYF.

This clone was recorded once. The V and J genes are TRBV3-1 (or the pseudogene TRBV3-2) and TRBJ1-2; D gene uncertain. This CDR3 is built from 15 residues. Germline-derived CDR1 and CDR2 are LGHDT and YNNKEL (reference sequence). The V gene lost 1 base and the J gene lost 1 base, with 10 bases spanning the gap. This CDR3 reads CASSQVGRINYGYTF. CDR3 nucleotide sequence: TGTGCCAGCAGCCAAGTTGGCAGAATTAACTATGGCTACACCTTC.